This TCR beta chain is drawn from a study of CD8 T cells in Susac syndrome. A quantity of roughly 0.5 to 1 ug RNA underwent reverse transcription using random hexamers. One entry per CDR3 protein results from TCRdb running MiXCR on the immunoSEQ multiplex PCR reads. In the table there are 75,000 to 95,000 distinct CDR3 sequences, 80% to 95% of which are singletons. Study-wide results and limits: In TEMRA cells and active patients, CD8+ clonal expansion in Susac reached its peak. That the number of individuals in its TCR sequencing and HLA analysis was relatively small was acknowledged by the study.

Germline V gives CDR1 MNHEY, CDR2 SMNVEV (reference sequence). V dropped 3 bases and J dropped 5 bases, with 7 bases sitting between them. The CDR3 has 12 residues. In the case of this clonotype: Its antigen is unknown.

The specimen was CD8+ T cells from PBMCs. The sequence derives from a human donor with Susac syndrome. The V and J genes are TRBV27 and TRBJ2-5; D ambiguous. The chain's CDR3 is CASSFVGETQYF. The CDR3 DNA is TGTGCCAGCAGTTTCGTGGGTGAGACCCAGTACTTC.